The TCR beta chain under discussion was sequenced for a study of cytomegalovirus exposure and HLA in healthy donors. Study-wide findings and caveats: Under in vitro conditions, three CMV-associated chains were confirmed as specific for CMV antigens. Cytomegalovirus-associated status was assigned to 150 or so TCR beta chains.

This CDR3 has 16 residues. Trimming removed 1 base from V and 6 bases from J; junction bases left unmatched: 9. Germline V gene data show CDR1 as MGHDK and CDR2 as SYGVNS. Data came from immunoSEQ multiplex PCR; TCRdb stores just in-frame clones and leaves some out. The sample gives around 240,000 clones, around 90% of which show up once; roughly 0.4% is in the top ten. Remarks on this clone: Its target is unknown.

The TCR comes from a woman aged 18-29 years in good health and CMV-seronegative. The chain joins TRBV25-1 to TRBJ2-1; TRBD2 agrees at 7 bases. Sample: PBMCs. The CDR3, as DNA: TGTGCCAGCAGTGAATCATGGAGCGGGGTACCCAATGAGCAGTTCTTC. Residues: CASSESWSGVPNEQFF. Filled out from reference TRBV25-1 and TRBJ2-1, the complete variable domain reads EADIYQTPRYLVIGTGKKITLECSQTMGHDKMYWYQQDPGMELHLIHYSYGVNSTEKGDLSSESTVSRIRTEHFPLTLESARPSHTSQYLCASSESWSGVPNEQFFGPGTRLTVL.